This T cell receptor (beta chain) was sequenced in a study of early T cells in non-severe SARS-CoV-2 infection (dated by TCRdb to about 2021). For the wider study: Bulk RNA from unsorted whole blood was used for TCR sequencing, so alpha and beta chains could not be paired. The research as a whole found: VDJdb matching was skewed toward anti-spike CD8 responses, so virus-specific expansions were likely underestimated and private and CD4 specificities were missed.

On this clonotype: Its recognized antigen is unknown. Base qualities are not provided; no much larger clone lies one nucleotide away.

CDR1 and CDR2 are read off the germline V gene (reference sequence) as GTSNPN and SVGIG. Spanning cysteine to phenylalanine, the CDR3 consists of 14 amino acids. Only the CDR3 region is kept as DNA, spanning 42 bases read in frame from base 1. The V end gives up 2 bases and the J end 9 bases, leaving 9 bases in the junction not matched to a gene. The study was a case-control design nested within a healthcare worker cohort in London, UK, with weekly nasopharyngeal swab PCR tests and blood sampling. Healthcare workers were enrolled in the week of the UK lockdown, from 23 to 31 March 2020, and were followed every week for up to roughly 15 weeks. The library was built by means of 5' RACE. The instrument given in TCRdb is NextSeq 500. The TCR library protocol attached unique molecular identifiers to individual cDNA molecules to correct for sequencing error and PCR bias. Sequencing covered both TCR alpha and beta chains, and within each sample the abundances of alpha and beta sequences were tightly co-correlated. Per the authors' processing: Decombinator V4 was used to annotate the V gene, J gene and CDR3 of the TCR sequences. TCRs were defined as expanded if a significant change between any two time points was detected under a Poisson model with p below 0.0001. TCR abundances were normalised to the total number of TCRs sequenced in each sample and reported as counts per million. MAIT TCRs were defined by TRAV1-2 paired with TRAJ12, TRAJ20 or TRAJ33, and iNKT TCRs by TRAV10 paired with TRAJ18. VDJdb, accessed on 1 November 2021, was searched for TCRs annotated for CMV, EBV and SARS-CoV-2, and TCRs annotated for more than one antigen were excluded. The public reads were run again by TCRdb, first through fastp at Q25 and then through MiXCR, and only productive beta chains were kept. Every distinct CDR3 protein forms one entry, paired with its most common genes and DNA. These V and J calls are TCRdb output, not the study's own analysis. A total of over 80,000 distinct CDR3 sequences appear in this sample, over 9.5% of them only once. Together, the top ten hold 3.5% to 5% of the sample.

The sequencing here drew on whole blood, taken at baseline. The sequence joins TRBV30 to TRBJ2-1, with 8 bases matching TRBD2. This TCR was recovered from an adult who was a healthcare worker with PCR-confirmed SARS-CoV-2 infection or an uninfected control (not recorded which). The CDR3 loop reads CAWSTGGPVSEQFF. In nucleotides, the sequence is TGTGCCTGGAGTACGGGGGGGCCCGTCAGTGAGCAGTTCTTC. The CDR3 plus the reference TRBV30 and TRBJ2-1 genes for the other parts give the full variable domain: SQTIHQWPATLVQPVGSPLSLECTVEGTSNPNLYWYRQAAGRGLQLLFYSVGIGQISSEVPQNLSASRPQDRQFILSSKKLLLSDSGFYLCAWSTGGPVSEQFFGPGTRLTVL.